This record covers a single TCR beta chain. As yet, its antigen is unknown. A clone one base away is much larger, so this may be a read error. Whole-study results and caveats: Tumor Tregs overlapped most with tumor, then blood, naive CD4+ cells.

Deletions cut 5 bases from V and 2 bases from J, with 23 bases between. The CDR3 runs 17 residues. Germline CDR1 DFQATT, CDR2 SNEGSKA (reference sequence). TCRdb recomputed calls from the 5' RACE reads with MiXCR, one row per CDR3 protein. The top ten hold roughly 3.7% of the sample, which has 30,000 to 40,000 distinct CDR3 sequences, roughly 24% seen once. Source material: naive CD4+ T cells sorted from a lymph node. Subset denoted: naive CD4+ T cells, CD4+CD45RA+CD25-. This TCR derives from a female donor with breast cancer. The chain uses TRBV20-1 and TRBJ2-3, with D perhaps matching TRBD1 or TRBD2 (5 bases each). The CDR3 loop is CSASRLPNLGDTDTQYF. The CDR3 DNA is TGCAGTGCTTCGAGACTTCCTAATCTGGGGGACACAGATACGCAGTATTTT.